Each of the 21 T cell receptor beta chains below was sequenced from the same sample in a study of blood T cell repertoires in COVID-19. The data were produced by immunoSEQ multiplex PCR, yet TCRdb's version contains in-frame clones alone and is incomplete. The table lists some 340,000 clones, about 83% of them singletons. Sequencing input: peripheral blood. The receptor set was obtained from a man aged 30 to 39 with active or convalescent COVID-19.

This chain uses TRBV7-9 with TRBJ1-1; 7 positions match TRBD1. The CDR3 has 14 amino acids. Trimming cost V 4 bases and J 5 bases; bases outside gene matches: 7. Germline lookup yields CDR1 SEHNR and CDR2 FQNEAQ (reference sequence). The CDR3 sequence: CASSSTGVDTEAFF. The CDR3 DNA is TGTGCCAGCAGCTCAACAGGGGTGGATACTGAAGCTTTCTTT. The full variable domain, its missing parts supplied by reference TRBV7-9 and TRBJ1-1, is DTGVSQNPRHKITKRGQNVTFRCDPISEHNRLYWYRQTLGQGPEFLTYFQNEAQLEKSRLLSDRFSAERPKGSFSTLEIQRTEQGDSAMYLCASSSTGVDTEAFFGQGTRLTVV.

This sequence joins TRBV5-1 and TRBJ2-5, with TRBD2 matching 9 bases. The CDR3 runs to 16 residues. Trimming took 3 bases from V and 5 from J; bases not matched to a gene: 11. Germline CDR1 SGHRS, CDR2 YFSETQ. This CDR3 reads CASSSGGGVLSETQYF. The DNA of the CDR3 is TGCGCCAGCAGCTCAGGCGGGGGGGTTCTCAGTGAGACCCAGTACTTC. Full variable domain (outside the CDR3, taken from reference TRBV5-1 and TRBJ2-5): KAGVTQTPRYLIKTRGQQVTLSCSPISGHRSVSWYQQTPGQGLQFLFEYFSETQRNKGNFPGRFSGRQFSNSRSEMNVSTLELGDSALYLCASSSGGGVLSETQYFGPGTRLLVL.

The chain links TRBV6-5 to TRBJ2-3; maybe TRBD1 (6 bases). There are 15 residues in the CDR3. Trimming took 6 bases from V and 5 from J, leaving 18 bases between them. Germline lookup yields CDR1 MNHEY and CDR2 SVGAGI. The CDR3 DNA follows: TGTGCCAGCAGGACGGACTTAGCAGGGGTAGATACGCAGTATTTT. This encodes CASRTDLAGVDTQYF.

The V gene is TRBV24-1, the J gene TRBJ2-7; D might be TRBD1 (6 bases). The CDR3 loop spans 15 amino acids. V lost 4 bases and J 5 bases, leaving 17 bases between the germline ends. Per germline, CDR1 KGHDR and CDR2 SFDVKD. The CDR3 here is CATSDTDRPKHEQYF. The CDR3 coding sequence is TGTGCCACCAGTGACACGGACAGACCTAAACACGAGCAGTACTTC.

V is TRBV29-1 and J is TRBJ2-2; D perhaps matches TRBD2 (6 bases). The V gene's germline CDR1 is SQVTM and CDR2 ANQGSEA. Trimming took off 5 bases at V and 3 bases at J, with 10 bases between the two ends. The CDR3 loop spans 13 amino acids. This chain's CDR3 is CSVRRGDTGELFF. DNA for the CDR3: TGCAGCGTTCGTCGCGGGGACACCGGGGAGCTGTTTTTT.

The chain carries TRBV24-1 and TRBJ2-7; weak D call: TRBD2 (5 bases). Germline V gene sequence: CDR1 KGHDR, CDR2 SFDVKD. This CDR3 has 16 amino acids. The germline V and J ends were trimmed by 2 bases and 5 bases, with 18 bases remaining between them. CDR3 DNA sequence: TGTGCCACCAGTGATTCCGGGCCCTCGGGATCGGACGAGCAGTACTTC. Translated: CATSDSGPSGSDEQYF.

The V call is TRBV18, the J call TRBJ1-6, with a possible D match to TRBD1 (6 bases). Germline loops: CDR1 KGHSH, CDR2 LQKENI. Trimming shortened V by 6 bases and J by 7 bases, and 13 bases separated the two germline ends. This CDR3 comprises 14 residues. The CDR3 bases are TGTGCCAGCTCGAGGACAGAGGTGAATTCACCCCTCCACTTT. Its translation: CASSRTEVNSPLHF.

The gene calls are TRBV7-8 and TRBJ1-5; TRBD1 matches 7 bases. V shed 0 bases, J shed 6 bases, and the junction held 2 bases outside the gene matches. CDR3 length: 14 amino acids. Looked up from germline, CDR1 is SGHVS and CDR2 is FQNEAQ. The CDR3 loop reads CASSLAGGGQPQHF. The CDR3 coding sequence is TGTGCCAGCAGCTTAGCAGGGGGCGGTCAGCCCCAGCATTTT.

The gene calls are TRBV14 and TRBJ1-2; maybe TRBD1 (5 bases). V was shortened by 3 bases and J by 0 bases, with 5 bases between the two germline ends. In germline, CDR1 is SGHDN, CDR2 FVKESK. The CDR3 totals 13 residues. CDR3 in amino acids: CASSQTANYGYTF. The CDR3 DNA sequence: TGTGCCAGCAGCCAGACAGCTAACTATGGCTACACCTTC. Supplemented by reference TRBV14 and TRBJ1-2, the full variable domain reads EAGVTQFPSHSVIEKGQTVTLRCDPISGHDNLYWYRRVMGKEIKFLLHFVKESKQDESGMPNNRFLAERTGGTYSTLKVQPAELEDSGVYFCASSQTANYGYTFGSGTRLTVV.

This clone is a singleton in its sample. This rearrangement joins TRBV4-3 to TRBJ2-3; 8 nucleotides line up with TRBD2. Germline V lookup: CDR1 LGHNA, CDR2 YSLEER. This CDR3 contains 17 residues. The junction had 14 bases not matched to a gene; V was cut back by 0 bases and J by 9 bases. The CDR3 region is CASSQEAASGSPQTQYF. CDR3 in DNA: TGCGCCAGCAGCCAAGAGGCGGCTAGCGGGTCCCCCCAAACGCAGTATTTT.

As concerns this clone: The same CDR3 also results from other DNA sequences found in this sample. CDR3 DNA: TGTGCCAGCTCACCACCGACAGTAGGCGAAAAACTGTTTTTT. It translates to CASSPPTVGEKLFF. V is TRBV18 and J is TRBJ1-4; D perhaps matches TRBD1 (5 bases). This CDR3 contains 14 residues. The germline V and J ends were trimmed by 0 bases and 8 bases, with 10 bases remaining between them. CDR1 and CDR2 (germline): KGHSH, LQKENI.

This clone has more than one count but fewer than ten. V gene TRBV6-4 combines with J gene TRBJ2-1, with 9 bases aligning to TRBD2. CDR1 MRHNA and CDR2 SNTAGT come from the germline V gene. The trim removed 5 bases at V and 4 bases at J, leaving 6 bases unmatched. The CDR3 has 15 residues. CDR3 nucleotide sequence: TGTGCCAGCAGTCTGGCTAGCGGGGAATACAATGAGCAGTTCTTC. This translates into CASSLASGEYNEQFF.

The chain combines TRBV7-2 with TRBJ1-6; 9 nucleotides match TRBD1. J lost 10 bases, V lost 5 bases, and 9 bases had no gene match. Per germline, CDR1 SGHTA and CDR2 FQGNSA. The CDR3 has 15 residues. The CDR3 bases are TGTGCCAGCAGCCCCGCCGGGACAGGGTTCTCACCCCTCCACTTT. Protein product: CASSPAGTGFSPLHF. The whole variable domain, remainder taken from reference TRBV7-2 and TRBJ1-6, is GAGVSQSPSNKVTEKGKDVELRCDPISGHTALYWYRQSLGQGLEFLIYFQGNSAPDKSGLPSDRFSAERTGGSVSTLTIQRTQQEDSAVYLCASSPAGTGFSPLHFGNGTRLTVT.

This clone was picked up a small number of times. V gene TRBV30 combines with J gene TRBJ2-7, with 14 bases aligning to TRBD2. CDR1 GTSNPN and CDR2 SVGIG come from the germline V gene (reference sequence). There are 15 residues in the CDR3. The V and J ends lost 2 bases and 5 bases, in that order; junction bases with no gene match: 5. The CDR3 coding sequence is TGTGCCTGGAGTCGACTAGCGGGAGGGCGGAACGAGCAGTACTTC. It encodes CAWSRLAGGRNEQYF.

The chain is built from TRBV7-3 and TRBJ2-1; possible D gene TRBD2, 6 bases. Trimming pared 2 bases from V and 7 bases from J, leaving 18 bases between. CDR3 length: 16 residues. Germline loops: CDR1 SGHTA, CDR2 FQGTGA. CDR3 coding DNA: TGTGCCAGCAGCTTATTGGCGGGATCTGGGGGGAATGAGCAGTTCTTC. The encoded protein is CASSLLAGSGGNEQFF.

This clone was seen once. The genes are TRBV4-2 and TRBJ2-5, with 7 bases identical to TRBD1. The CDR3 is 14 residues long. Germline values: CDR1 LGHNA, CDR2 YNFKEQ. J was trimmed by 5 bases and V by 3 bases; bases with no gene match: 6. CDR3 coding DNA: TGTGCCAGCAGCCAGGCAGGGGGTAAGGAGACCCAGTACTTC. This translates into CASSQAGGKETQYF.

This clone was recorded many times. The V and J genes are TRBV11-1 and TRBJ1-5; a possible D gene is TRBD1 (5 bases). Germline CDR1 and CDR2: SGHAT and FQDESV (reference sequence). Trimming took 1 base from V and 3 from J, leaving 7 bases between them. CDR3 length equals 14 residues. CDR3: CASSLDRTNQPQHF. The CDR3 DNA follows: TGTGCCAGCAGCTTAGACAGGACCAATCAGCCCCAGCATTTT.

The CDR3 is CASSLELSRPGELFF. In DNA, the CDR3 is TGTGCCAGCAGCTTAGAGCTCTCCCGCCCCGGGGAGCTGTTTTTT. The V and J genes are TRBV7-9 and TRBJ2-2; no clear D. V was clipped by 1 base and J by 6 bases, with 12 bases between them. The CDR3 has 15 amino acids. Germline CDR1 SEHNR, CDR2 FQNEAQ (reference sequence).

The chain couples TRBV27 to TRBJ2-5, with D perhaps matching TRBD1 (5 bases). The CDR3 loop spans 13 amino acids. The ends were cut back, 6 bases at V and 4 bases at J, with 12 bases in the middle. Germline values: CDR1 MNHEY, CDR2 SMNVEV (reference sequence). The CDR3 is CASRLQGGETQYF. The CDR3 region has the DNA TGTGCCAGCAGACTCCAGGGCGGAGAGACCCAGTACTTC.

V is TRBV6-1 and J is TRBJ2-1; 11 bases agree with TRBD2. Unmatched junction bases numbered 1, after V lost 4 bases and J lost 5 bases. CDR3 size: 14 residues. Germline V lookup: CDR1 MNHNS, CDR2 SASEGT. Written as DNA, the CDR3 is TGTGCCAGCAGTGTAGCGGGAGGGAACAATGAGCAGTTCTTC. Its translation: CASSVAGGNNEQFF.

This chain uses TRBV7-8 with TRBJ2-6, with D maybe TRBD2 (7 bases). CDR3 length equals 15 residues. V shed 5 bases and J shed 2 bases, with 10 bases lying between them. Per germline, CDR1 SGHVS and CDR2 FQNEAQ. CDR3 region: CASSIGGAGANVLTF. CDR3 nucleotides: TGTGCCAGCAGCATAGGGGGGGCTGGGGCCAACGTCCTGACTTTC.